The 14 T cell receptor beta chains given below trace back to one sample, sequenced in a study of high-grade serous ovarian cancer treatment subgroups. Tumor tissue was taken before any definitive surgery or chemotherapy was given. Assay used: immunoSEQ multiplex PCR; TCRdb lists only in-frame clones, some missing. The table shows 11,000 or so clones, with roughly four fifths occurring only once. The sample comprised tumor tissue. All receptors derive from a human donor with high-grade serous ovarian cancer.

This chain uses TRBV5-1 with TRBJ2-1; 9 bases map to TRBD1. Germline V gene sequence: CDR1 SGHRS, CDR2 YFSETQ. V shed 2 bases, J shed 8 bases, and the junction held 14 bases outside the gene matches. The length of the CDR3 is 17 residues. This chain's CDR3 is CASSFLTGGAPPDEQFF. The DNA of the CDR3 is TGCGCCAGCAGCTTCCTAACAGGGGGCGCCCCCCCCGATGAGCAGTTCTTC.

This rearrangement joins TRBV6-6 to TRBJ2-7, with D perhaps TRBD2 (6 bases). The germline V gene encodes CDR1 MNHNY and CDR2 SVGAGI (reference sequence). Trimming pared 7 bases from V and 6 bases from J, leaving 16 bases between. There are 13 residues in the CDR3. The CDR3 DNA sequence: TGTGCCAGCATTGGATTTTTGGGGGGCGAGCAGTACTTC. Its translation: CASIGFLGGEQYF.

The genes are TRBV29-1 and TRBJ1-2; 9 positions match TRBD1. Germline V CDR1 and CDR2: SQVTM, ANQGSEA. The length of the CDR3 is 11 residues. J gave up 6 bases and V 5 bases, and 1 base lay outside the gene matches. CDR3 sequence: CSVRDRDGYTF. As DNA, the CDR3 is TGCAGCGTTCGGGACAGGGATGGCTACACCTTC.

The CDR3 DNA reads as TGCAGCGTTGACTCAGGGAGTGGCTACACCTTC. Encoded protein: CSVDSGSGYTF. The chain employs TRBV29-1 and TRBJ1-2; maybe TRBD1 (5 bases). The CDR3 is 11 residues long. Per the germline V gene, CDR1 is SQVTM and CDR2 is ANQGSEA. Trimming took 3 bases from V and 7 from J, leaving 9 bases between them.

The chain carries TRBV11-2 and TRBJ2-3; D might be TRBD1 or TRBD2, each matching 5 bases. Per germline, CDR1 SGHAT and CDR2 FQNNGV. V lost 9 bases to trimming and J lost 0 bases, with 13 bases between them. The CDR3 length is 14 residues. The CDR3 DNA is TGTGCCAGTAAACGGGGCTCTAGCACAGATACGCAGTATTTT. Encoded protein: CASKRGSSTDTQYF. Filled out from reference TRBV11-2 and TRBJ2-3, the complete variable domain reads EAGVAQSPRYKIIEKRQSVAFWCNPISGHATLYWYQQILGQGPKLLIQFQNNGVVDDSQLPKDRFSAERLKGVDSTLKIQPAKLEDSAVYLCASKRGSSTDTQYFGPGTRLTVL.

This chain links TRBV5-8 with TRBJ2-5; TRBD2 is a possible D gene (5 bases). The germline CDR1 and CDR2 sequences are SGHTS and YDEGEE. Between the trimmed V and J ends, which lost 0 bases and 0 bases, there was a span of 12 bases. This CDR3 contains 16 residues. For the CDR3, the DNA is TGTGCCAGCAGCTTGGGTTCGGGAAACTACCAAGAGACCCAGTACTTC. Translated, it gives CASSLGSGNYQETQYF.

This chain connects TRBV28 to TRBJ2-1; D not certain. This CDR3 has 12 residues. The ends were cut back, 2 bases at V and 13 bases at J, with 12 bases in the middle. Germline V CDR1 and CDR2: MDHEN, SYDVKM. CDR3 in amino acids: CASSLEHWHQFF. DNA of the CDR3: TGTGCCAGCAGTTTAGAACATTGGCACCAGTTCTTC. Combining the CDR3 with reference TRBV28 and TRBJ2-1 gives the whole variable domain DVKVTQSSRYLVKRTGEKVFLECVQDMDHENMFWYRQDPGLGLRLIYFSYDVKMKEKGDIPEGYSVSREKKERFSLILESASTNQTSMYLCASSLEHWHQFFGPGTRLTVL.

This chain links TRBV7-9 with TRBJ2-3; 8 positions agree with TRBD2. V gave up 5 bases and J gave up 0 bases; unmatched junction bases: 7. Per the germline V gene, CDR1 is SEHNR and CDR2 is FQNEAQ (reference sequence). This CDR3 is built from 16 residues. The CDR3 nucleotides read TGTGCCAGCAGCAAAGGGACTAGGGAAAGCACAGATACGCAGTATTTT. It codes for CASSKGTRESTDTQYF.

The V gene is TRBV7-6, the J gene TRBJ2-5; TRBD1 agrees at 9 bases. TRBJ2-7 matches the DNA end more closely, so the J call is doubtful. There are 15 residues in the CDR3. The germline V gene encodes CDR1 SGHVS and CDR2 FNYEAQ. CDR3 bases: TGTGCCAGCAGCTTAGATCCGGGACAGGGTTACGAGCAGTACTTC. It specifies CASSLDPGQGYEQYF.

V is TRBV7-9 and J is TRBJ2-5, with a tentative D call TRBD2 (5 bases). The J call may be incorrect, as the DNA end agrees better with TRBJ2-7. Germline CDR1 reads SEHNR; CDR2 reads FQNEAQ (reference sequence). CDR3 length: 13 residues. The CDR3 loop reads CASSFGGFYEQYF. CDR3 DNA sequence: TGTGCCAGCAGCTTCGGAGGTTTTTACGAGCAGTACTTC.

The sample holds a few counts of this clone. V and J are TRBV27 and TRBJ1-5; 7 bases line up with TRBD1. Germline-derived CDR1 and CDR2 are MNHEY and SMNVEV (reference sequence). V was clipped by 6 bases and J by 6 bases; unmatched bases: 8. This CDR3 is 14 amino acids long. The CDR3 reads CASSYDREVQPQHF. CDR3 bases: TGTGCCAGCAGCTACGACAGGGAGGTTCAGCCCCAGCATTTT.

V usage is TRBV5-4 and J usage is TRBJ2-5, with 7 bases fitting TRBD2. J was trimmed by 5 bases and V by 2 bases; bases with no gene match: 6. CDR1 and CDR2 from the germline V gene are SGHNT and YYREEE (reference sequence). This CDR3 is 14 amino acids long. The CDR3 DNA follows: TGTGCCAGCAGCTTCCCGACTAGCACCGAGACCCAGTACTTC. Protein sequence: CASSFPTSTETQYF.

This chain joins TRBV9 and TRBJ2-3; D unresolved. Between the trimmed V and J ends, which lost 3 bases and 2 bases, there was a span of 4 bases. Germline CDR1 SGDLS, CDR2 YYNGEE. The CDR3 is 12 residues long. CDR3 nucleotides: TGTGCCAGCAGCGAAGTCACAGATACGCAGTATTTT. This sequence encodes CASSEVTDTQYF.

The CDR3 loop is CASSEMANEQYF. The CDR3 DNA follows: TGTGCCAGCAGTGAAATGGCAAACGAGCAGTACTTC. V usage is TRBV6-1 and J usage is TRBJ2-7; D is unresolved. CDR1 is MNHNS and CDR2 is SASEGT in the germline V gene. The CDR3 loop spans 12 amino acids. Trimming took 2 bases from V and 5 from J, leaving 7 bases between them.